Reported below is one T cell receptor (beta chain). The sample holds many counts of this clonotype. No antigen is known for it. No base quality information exists; no much larger clone differs at one position. The germline V end is reduced by 5 bases and the J end by 5 bases; junction bases left unmatched: 18. Spanning cysteine to phenylalanine, the CDR3 consists of 19 amino acids. The read is trimmed to its CDR3 DNA, 57 bases read in frame from base 1. The hyperthyroidism patients were between 18 and 65 years old and newly diagnosed, with a disease duration of less than 2 months. Any patient with an uncontrolled infection, another autoimmune disease, pregnancy or lactation was excluded. Clinical symptoms, serum thyroxine and TRAb, thyroid ultrasound, and orbital computed tomography formed the basis for the diagnoses. Blood from progressor patients was drawn when they were first diagnosed with hyperthyroidism, before any ophthalmopathy symptoms appeared. PBMCs were isolated from approximately 10 ml of fresh peripheral blood by Ficoll-Paque density gradient centrifugation. Patients classed as progressors first received a Graves' hyperthyroidism diagnosis and then went on to develop ophthalmopathy during follow-up. Total RNA was extracted with Trizol reagent, and quality was checked on an Agilent 2100 Bioanalyzer.

The data originate from a study of T cells in Graves' hyperthyroidism and ophthalmopathy (dated by TCRdb to about 2019). Describing the broader study: Peripheral blood samples were taken at the time of initial diagnosis, prior to any treatment. A discovery cohort of around 98 patients, fewer than 50 with Graves' ophthalmopathy and approximately 60 with stable Graves' hyperthyroidism, was used to find distinguishing TCR V-J signatures. Prospective prediction of ophthalmopathy was tested in an independent validation cohort consisting of 18 to 20 hyperthyroidism patients and 17 patients who later progressed to ophthalmopathy. The roughly 100 discovery patients were randomly divided into training and test sets at a 7:3 ratio. In several Graves' hyperthyroidism patients, the study also compared T-cell repertoires from thyroid tissue with T-cell repertoires from blood. After blood sampling, hyperthyroidism patients were treated with methimazole at a starting dose of 30 mg daily, and ophthalmopathy patients were treated with high-dose intravenous methylprednisolone. The paper reports TCR Vbeta CDR3 sequencing of approximately 130 peripheral blood samples: around 45 ophthalmopathy, fewer than 80 hyperthyroidism and approximately 17 progressor patients. The study at large found these results: Most expanded thyroid clonotypes (frequency above 0.001) were also detected in blood, a finding suggesting that blood repertoires may reflect thyroid immune responses. No statistical method was used to set the sample size in advance, and investigators knew the group allocation. A 13 V-J signature model separated ophthalmopathy from stable hyperthyroidism, with around 90% sensitivity and approximately 81% specificity in cross-validation and 80%/75% in testing. In validation, progression to ophthalmopathy was predicted by the model with 70.59% sensitivity and around 75% specificity, a median of 6.5 months before onset.

The TCR beta CDR3 regions were amplified from the RNA transcripts. The first round of RT-PCR for the TCR CDR3 was performed with the HTBI primer set and the Qiagen OneStep RT-PCR kit. Libraries were constructed in a second round of multiplex PCR, after which size selection and purification were carried out. Paired-end sequencing of the libraries was performed with 100 bp reads on an Illumina HiSeq2000. On the authors' methods: SOAPnuke was used to process the raw data, with reads discarded if the reads contained adapters or uncalled bases, had a mean Phred below 15, or lacked an exact constant-primer or identifier match. COPE v1.2.5 was used to merge the high-quality paired reads, and each unique nucleotide sequence was defined as a clonotype. MiTCR v1.1 was used to align clonotypes to the IMGT TRBV, TRBD and TRBJ reference segments. Analysis was restricted to V-J combinations with a frequency above 0.0001, which covered roughly 99% of repertoires. The TCS score was defined as F50 (clonal expansion) divided by E x V (chaos), with BLOSUM62-based TCRdist calculated between CDR3 peptides within each V-J. Welch's t-statistics and random forest reduced just over 500 V-J features to 10 to 15, which were used in a naive Bayes classifier (R e1071). TCRdb reprocessed the public reads (quality trimming at Q25 with fastp, clone calling with MiXCR) and kept in-frame beta chains. Rows are unified per CDR3 protein, each entry keeping the most common DNA and genes. For this entry, the V and J calls and clone size follow TCRdb and not the study's own pipeline. The sample data list some 600,000 distinct CDR3 sequences, and approximately 15% of these were observed just once. The top ten clonotypes cover less than 6% of the sample.

The sequence was obtained from a woman in her twenties or thirties with Graves' hyperthyroidism that later progressed to Graves' ophthalmopathy. The receptor chain draws on TRBV12-3 or TRBV12-4 and TRBJ2-7; TRBD2 matches 13 bases in the middle. The sample was blood. The encoded CDR3 is CASSAGQGLGLAGDHEQYF. The sequenced DNA: TGTGCCAGCAGTGCCGGACAGGGCCTTGGACTAGCGGGAGACCACGAGCAGTACTTC.